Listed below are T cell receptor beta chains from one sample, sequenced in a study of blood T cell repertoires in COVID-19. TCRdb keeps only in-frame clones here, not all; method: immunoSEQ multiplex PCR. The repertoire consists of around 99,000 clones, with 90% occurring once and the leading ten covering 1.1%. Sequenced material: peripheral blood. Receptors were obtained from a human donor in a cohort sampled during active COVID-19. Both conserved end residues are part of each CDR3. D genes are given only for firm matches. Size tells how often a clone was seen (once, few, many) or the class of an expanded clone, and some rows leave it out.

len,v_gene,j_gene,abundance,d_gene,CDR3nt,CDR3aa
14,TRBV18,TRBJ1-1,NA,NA,TGTGCCAGCTCACCCCCGACACAAAACACTGAAGCTTTCTTT,CASSPPTQNTEAFF
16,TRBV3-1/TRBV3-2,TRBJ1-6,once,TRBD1,TGTGCCAGCAGCCAAGTTCAGGGGGCAAGAAATTCACCCCTCCACTTT,CASSQVQGARNSPLHF
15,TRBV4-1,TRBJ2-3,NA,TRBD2,TGCGCCAGCAGATCGACTAGCGGGGTCACAGATACGCAGTATTTT,CASRSTSGVTDTQYF
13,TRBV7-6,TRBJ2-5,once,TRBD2,TGTGCCAGCAGCCGGGGACTACAAGAGACCCAGTACTTC,CASSRGLQETQYF
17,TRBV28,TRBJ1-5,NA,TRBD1,TGTGCCAGCAGTTACGGACAGGGGGCGTTTAGCGATCAGCCCCAGCATTTT,CASSYGQGAFSDQPQHF
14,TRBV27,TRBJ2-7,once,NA,TGTGCCAGCATCGGGGGTGGAAGCTCCTACGAGCAGTACTTC,CASIGGGSSYEQYF
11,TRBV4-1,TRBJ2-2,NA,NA,TGCGCCAGCAGCTCCCTTGGGGAGCTGTTTTTT,CASSSLGELFF
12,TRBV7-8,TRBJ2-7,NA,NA,TGTGCCAGCAGCTTGGACACCTACGAGCAGTACTTC,CASSLDTYEQYF
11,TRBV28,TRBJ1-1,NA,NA,TGTGCCAGCAGCCGGGACTCCCAAGCTTTCTTT,CASSRDSQAFF
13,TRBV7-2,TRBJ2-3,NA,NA,TGTGCCAGCAGCACCAACAGGGCGGATACGCAGTATTTT,CASSTNRADTQYF
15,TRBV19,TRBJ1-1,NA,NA,TGTGCCAGTAGCGACTGGGAGGATACAAAAACTGAAGCTTTCTTT,CASSDWEDTKTEAFF
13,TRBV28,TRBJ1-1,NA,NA,TGTGCCAGCAGTTCCCGGACAGTTATTGAAGCTTTCTTT,CASSSRTVIEAFF
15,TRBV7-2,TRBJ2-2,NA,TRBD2,TGTGCCAGCAGCTCTCTAGCGGGGGTCACCGGGGAGCTGTTTTTT,CASSSLAGVTGELFF
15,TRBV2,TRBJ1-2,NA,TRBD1,TGTGCCAGCAGGCCCCGGACAGGGGACTTGGGGGGCTACACCTTC,CASRPRTGDLGGYTF
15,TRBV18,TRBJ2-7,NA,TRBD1,TGTGCCAGCTCACCACCATGGACAGGGAGCTACGAGCAGTACTTC,CASSPPWTGSYEQYF
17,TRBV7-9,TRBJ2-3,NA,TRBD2,TGTGCCAGCAGCCTTGGACCTCTAGCGGGGGCCCAAGATACGCAGTATTTT,CASSLGPLAGAQDTQYF
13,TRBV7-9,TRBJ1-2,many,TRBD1,TGTGCCAGCAGCCCGACAGGGATCTATGGCTACACCTTC,CASSPTGIYGYTF
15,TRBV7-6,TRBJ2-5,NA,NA,TGTGCCAGCAGCTCCCCCGGCGGACTCACGGAGACCCAGTACTTC,CASSSPGGLTETQYF
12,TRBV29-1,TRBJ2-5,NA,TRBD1,TGCAGCGGTAGACAGGGCCAAGAGACCCAGTACTTC,CSGRQGQETQYF
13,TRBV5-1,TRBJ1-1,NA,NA,TGCGCCAGCAGCTCAGGACTTCATGCTGAAGCTTTCTTT,CASSSGLHAEAFF
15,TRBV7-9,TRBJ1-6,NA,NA,TGTGCCAGCAGCCCCCACGCAGGAAAGAATTCACCCCTCCACTTT,CASSPHAGKNSPLHF
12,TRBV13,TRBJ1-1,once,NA,TGTGCCAGCAGCACTCAGGGTACTGAAGCTTTCTTT,CASSTQGTEAFF
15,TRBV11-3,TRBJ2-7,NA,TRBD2,TGTGCCAGCAGACCCCGGGGCGGGGGCTCCTACGAGCAGTACTTC,CASRPRGGGSYEQYF
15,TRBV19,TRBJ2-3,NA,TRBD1,TGTGCCAGTAGTATCGGGCAGGGGGCCCCAGATACGCAGTATTTT,CASSIGQGAPDTQYF
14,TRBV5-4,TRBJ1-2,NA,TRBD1,TGTGCCAGCAGCTTTCAGGGGGTCCGCTATGGCTACACCTTC,CASSFQGVRYGYTF
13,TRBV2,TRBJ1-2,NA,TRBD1,TGTGCCAGCACTCCGGACAGGAACTATGGCTACACCTTC,CASTPDRNYGYTF
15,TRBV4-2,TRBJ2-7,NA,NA,TGTGCCAGCAGCCAAGACGGCGGAGTCACCTACGAGCAGTACTTC,CASSQDGGVTYEQYF
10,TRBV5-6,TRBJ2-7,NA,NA,TGTGCCAGCGCCAGAGGGGAGCAGTACTTC,CASARGEQYF
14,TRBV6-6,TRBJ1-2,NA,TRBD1,TGTGCCAGCAGGCTAAATAGACAGGGGGGCGGCTACACCTTC,CASRLNRQGGGYTF
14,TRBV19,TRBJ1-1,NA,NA,TGTGCCAGTAGCCAACGGCGGGATCCCACTGAAGCTTTCTTT,CASSQRRDPTEAFF
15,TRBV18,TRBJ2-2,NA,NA,TGTGCCAGCTCACCACCCAGTACAGGGACCGGGGAGCTGTTTTTT,CASSPPSTGTGELFF
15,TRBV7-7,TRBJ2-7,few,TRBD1,TGTGCTAGCAGCTTAGGACAGGGGGCCGGCTACGAGCAGTACTTC,CASSLGQGAGYEQYF
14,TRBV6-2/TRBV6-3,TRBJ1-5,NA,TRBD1,TGTGCCAGCAGTTATCCAGGGGGCGGTCAGCCCCAGCATTTT,CASSYPGGGQPQHF
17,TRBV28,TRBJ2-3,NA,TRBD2,TGTGCCAGCAGCCTGGGTCAAGCGGGGAGAAACACAGATACGCAGTATTTT,CASSLGQAGRNTDTQYF
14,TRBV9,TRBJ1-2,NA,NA,TGTGCCAGCAGCGTAGTTGGGGGAGGATATGGCTACACCTTC,CASSVVGGGYGYTF
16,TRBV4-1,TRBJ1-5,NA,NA,TGCGCCAGCAGCCTAGAGAGGGTCCCGAGCAATCAGCCCCAGCATTTT,CASSLERVPSNQPQHF
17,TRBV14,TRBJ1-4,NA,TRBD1,TGTGCCAGCAGCCAAGGGCGTAGTTGGGGACAGGGTGAAAAACTGTTTTTT,CASSQGRSWGQGEKLFF
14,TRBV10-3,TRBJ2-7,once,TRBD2,TGTGCCATCAGGCCGGGACTAGCGGCGGGGGAGCAGTACTTC,CAIRPGLAAGEQYF
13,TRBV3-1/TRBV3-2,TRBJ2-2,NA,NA,TGTGCCAGCAGCCCAACGAACACCGGGGAGCTGTTTTTT,CASSPTNTGELFF
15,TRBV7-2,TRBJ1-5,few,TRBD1,TGTGCCAGCAGCTTAGCCAGGGGGTTCGGTCAGCCCCAGCATTTT,CASSLARGFGQPQHF
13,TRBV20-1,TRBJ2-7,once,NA,TGCAGTGCTAGTCCCGGGGTTTCCGACGAGCAGTACTTC,CSASPGVSDEQYF
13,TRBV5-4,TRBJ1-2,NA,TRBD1,TGTGCCAGCGGTGACAGGGGAGGAATTGGCTACACCTTC,CASGDRGGIGYTF
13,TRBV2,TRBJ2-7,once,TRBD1,TGTGCCAGCACCCGCGGACAGGGCTACGAGCAGTACTTC,CASTRGQGYEQYF
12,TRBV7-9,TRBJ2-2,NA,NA,TGTGCCAGCAGCCATAGCCCCGGGGAGCTGTTTTTT,CASSHSPGELFF
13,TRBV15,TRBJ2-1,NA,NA,TGTGCCACCAGCAGGTCCCCTTACAATGAGCAGTTCTTC,CATSRSPYNEQFF
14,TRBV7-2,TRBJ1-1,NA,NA,TGTGCCAGCAGCCCGGGGGGACGGGGGGGGGAGGCTTTCTTT,CASSPGGRGGEAFF
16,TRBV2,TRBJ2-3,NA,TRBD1,TGTGCCAGCAGTGAAAAAGAGGGGACAGGGGCAGATACGCAGTATTTT,CASSEKEGTGADTQYF
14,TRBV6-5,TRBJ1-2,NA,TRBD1,TGTGCCAGCGGAGGCGGACAGGGCTCCTATGGCTACACCTTC,CASGGGQGSYGYTF
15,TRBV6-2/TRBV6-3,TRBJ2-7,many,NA,TGTGCCAGCAGCAACGGAGGTGCCCCCTCCTACGAGCAGTACTTC,CASSNGGAPSYEQYF
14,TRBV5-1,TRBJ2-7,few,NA,TGCGCCAGCAGAACCCTTGACTCCGGCTACGAGCAGTACTTC,CASRTLDSGYEQYF
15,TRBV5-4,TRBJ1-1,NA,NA,TGTGCCAGCAGCTCCTTACCGGGTATGGACACTGAAGCTTTCTTT,CASSSLPGMDTEAFF
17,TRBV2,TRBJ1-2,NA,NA,TGTGCCAGCAGTGAATATTTGGCAGGGCTCGCAGAGTGGGGCTACACCTTC,CASSEYLAGLAEWGYTF
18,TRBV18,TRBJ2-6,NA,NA,TGTGCCAGCTCACCACCGGGCAGGGGCTCCTCTGGGGCCAACGTCCTGACTTTC,CASSPPGRGSSGANVLTF
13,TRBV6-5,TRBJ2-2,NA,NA,TGTGCCAGCAACGAACAGGGTCCCGGGGAGCTGTTTTTT,CASNEQGPGELFF
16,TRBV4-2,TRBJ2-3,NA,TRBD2,TGTGCCAGCACGACTAGGGCTAGCGGGAGGACAGATACGCAGTATTTT,CASTTRASGRTDTQYF